What follows are 24 T cell receptor beta chains derived from one specimen sequenced in a study of blood T cell repertoires in COVID-19. The repertoire was sequenced with immunoSEQ multiplex PCR; TCRdb's copy has only in-frame clones and lacks some. In the table there are under 85,000 clones, roughly 84% of which are singletons. The sequenced material came from peripheral blood. Every receptor here comes from a middle-aged man with acute or convalescent COVID-19.

The chain links TRBV7-2 to TRBJ1-6; no definite D call. The CDR3 consists of 14 residues. CDR1 SGHTA and CDR2 FQGNSA come from the germline V gene. V lost 0 bases to trimming and J lost 7 bases, with 7 bases between them. The DNA of the CDR3 is TGTGCCAGCAGCTTAGCGTCCGGGAATTCACCCCTCCACTTT. Amino acids: CASSLASGNSPLHF.

This chain uses TRBV7-2 with TRBJ1-1; 8 bases fit TRBD1. Germline V gives CDR1 SGHTA, CDR2 FQGNSA. This CDR3 spans 15 amino acids. After removal of 5 bases from V and 4 bases from J, the junction contained 9 bases not matched to a gene. The CDR3, as DNA: TGTGCCAGCAGCCCCCTCCAGGGGGCTTCCACTGAAGCTTTCTTT. This sequence encodes CASSPLQGASTEAFF.

The chain carries TRBV9 and TRBJ2-1; a weak D match, TRBD1 (5 bases). Trimming took 4 bases from V and 5 from J, leaving 25 bases between them. There are 18 residues in the CDR3. Looked up from germline, CDR1 is SGDLS and CDR2 is YYNGEE. CDR3 protein: CASSSKVFQDRANNEQFF. DNA for the CDR3: TGTGCCAGCAGCTCCAAAGTTTTTCAAGACAGAGCCAACAATGAGCAGTTCTTC.

The chain links TRBV24-1 to TRBJ2-1; 8 bases align to TRBD2. The CDR3 sequence is 14 residues long. The V segment lost 2 bases and the J segment 9 bases; nucleotides outside the gene matches: 5. Germline values: CDR1 KGHDR, CDR2 SFDVKD. The chain's CDR3 is CATSDSGLAGEQFF. CDR3 in DNA: TGTGCCACCAGTGATTCCGGACTAGCCGGTGAGCAGTTCTTC.

The chain couples TRBV24-1 to TRBJ2-3, with a weak D call TRBD2 (5 bases). V dropped 6 bases and J dropped 1 base, with 10 bases sitting between them. Germline V lookup: CDR1 KGHDR, CDR2 SFDVKD. This CDR3 has 14 amino acids. The CDR3 sequence is CATSPLGGTDTQYF. In DNA form, the CDR3 reads TGTGCCACCAGTCCCCTCGGGGGCACAGATACGCAGTATTTT.

The chain couples TRBV24-1 to TRBJ2-3, with 10 positions matching TRBD2. The CDR3 has 17 residues. Trimming took 3 bases from V and 2 from J; bases not matched to a gene: 7. The germline CDR1 and CDR2 sequences are KGHDR and SFDVKD. The CDR3: CATSDAGTSAYTDTQYF. The DNA of the CDR3 is TGTGCCACCAGTGATGCCGGGACTAGCGCTTACACAGATACGCAGTATTTT.

The chain is built from TRBV4-3 and TRBJ1-5, with D tentatively TRBD1 (5 bases). Germline CDR1 reads LGHNA; CDR2 reads YSLEER. The CDR3 runs 15 residues. V was cut by 0 bases and J by 4 bases, with 10 bases left in between. This chain's CDR3 is CASSQDQGTNQPQHF. In DNA form, the CDR3 reads TGCGCCAGCAGCCAAGATCAGGGTACAAATCAGCCCCAGCATTTT.

The chain couples TRBV10-2 to TRBJ2-7, with 7 bases matching TRBD1. The CDR3 length is 13 residues. The V and J ends lost 7 bases and 1 base, in that order; junction bases with no gene match: 4. Germline assignment: CDR1 WSHSY and CDR2 SAAADI. The CDR3 DNA reads TGCGCCAGCACCAGGACAGGATCCTACGAGCAGTACTTC. Residues: CASTRTGSYEQYF.

The chain recombines TRBV20-1 with TRBJ2-2; the match to TRBD1 covers 7 bases. This CDR3 is 14 amino acids long. With V trimmed by 3 bases and J by 4 bases, 5 bases remained unmatched. Germline V gene lookup returns CDR1 DFQATT and CDR2 SNEGSKA (reference sequence). The CDR3, as DNA: TGCAGTGCTAGTCTCAGGGGGAGCACCGGGGAGCTGTTTTTT. Its protein is CSASLRGSTGELFF.

The chain is built from TRBV5-1 and TRBJ1-2; 8 bases line up with TRBD1. CDR1 is SGHRS and CDR2 is YFSETQ in the germline V gene. V lost 3 bases to trimming and J lost 4 bases; unmatched junction nucleotides: 5. The CDR3 length is 14 residues. The CDR3 protein is CASSSTGETYGYTF. The CDR3 DNA follows: TGCGCCAGCAGCTCGACAGGGGAGACCTATGGCTACACCTTC.

The V gene is TRBV5-1, the J gene TRBJ1-4; TRBD1 is a possible D gene (5 bases). Per the germline V gene, CDR1 is SGHRS and CDR2 is YFSETQ. Trimming cost V 4 bases and J 8 bases, with 15 bases left between them. The CDR3 has 14 residues. The chain's CDR3 is CASSITGPWEKLFF. For the CDR3, the DNA is TGCGCCAGCAGCATCACAGGTCCTTGGGAAAAACTGTTTTTT.

This clone was seen only a few times. The rearrangement joins TRBV19 to TRBJ1-1, with unresolved D. Trimming cost V 7 bases and J 0 bases, with 9 bases left between them. The CDR3 runs to 13 residues. The germline V gene encodes CDR1 LNHDA and CDR2 SQIVND (reference sequence). The CDR3 DNA reads TGTGCCAGTACCCCTCCGGTGAACACTGAAGCTTTCTTT. It codes for CASTPPVNTEAFF. The entire variable domain, with the rest obtained from reference TRBV19 and TRBJ1-1, is as follows: DGGITQSPKYLFRKEGQNVTLSCEQNLNHDAMYWYRQDPGQGLRLIYYSQIVNDFQKGDIAEGYSVSREKKESFPLTVTSAQKNPTAFYLCASTPPVNTEAFFGQGTRLTVV.

The J gene is TRBJ1-6, the V gene TRBV2; D is uncertain. The V gene lost 6 bases and the J gene lost 5 bases, with 14 bases spanning the gap. The CDR3 length is 15 residues. CDR1 is SNHLY and CDR2 is FYNNEI in the germline V gene. The CDR3, as DNA: TGTGCCAGCAGCCAGAGTCCTCGGGATAATTCACCCCTCCACTTT. Protein: CASSQSPRDNSPLHF.

This rearrangement joins TRBV18 to TRBJ2-7; a possible D gene is TRBD2 (5 bases). Germline-derived CDR1 and CDR2 are KGHSH and LQKENI. CDR3 length: 15 amino acids. The V end was cut by 6 bases, the J end by 1 base, with 16 bases between. This chain's CDR3 is CASSLMEAESYEQYF. The CDR3 nucleotides read TGTGCCAGCTCTCTAATGGAGGCTGAATCCTACGAGCAGTACTTC.

V usage is TRBV5-1 and J usage is TRBJ1-2, with 7 bases that match TRBD1. CDR1 and CDR2 from the germline V gene are SGHRS and YFSETQ. J was trimmed by 5 bases and V by 4 bases; bases with no gene match: 5. This CDR3 is 13 amino acids long. Written as DNA, the CDR3 is TGCGCCAGCAGCCAACAGGGGTATTATGGCTACACCTTC. It specifies CASSQQGYYGYTF.

This clone was seen just once. The rearrangement links TRBV27 to TRBJ2-3, with D possibly matching TRBD2 (7 bases). The CDR3 contains 15 residues. V gave up 8 bases and J gave up 4 bases, with 19 bases separating them. Per germline, CDR1 MNHEY and CDR2 SMNVEV (reference sequence). The DNA for the CDR3 is TGTGCCAGCCGACGAGGGGGGGTCGCGGCAGATACGCAGTATTTT. This encodes CASRRGGVAADTQYF.

The genes are TRBV11-3 and TRBJ2-5, with 7 bases lining up with TRBD1. Unmatched junction bases numbered 7, after V lost 0 bases and J lost 0 bases. The germline CDR1 and CDR2 sequences are SGHNT and YENEEA. The CDR3 is 17 residues long. This CDR3 reads CASSLDKSGTDQETQYF. Here the CDR3 DNA reads TGTGCCAGCAGCTTAGACAAATCCGGGACAGACCAAGAGACCCAGTACTTC.

The chain couples TRBV2 to TRBJ2-3; 12 bases line up with TRBD2. Germline CDR1 is SNHLY and CDR2 is FYNNEI. Trimming at V came to 4 bases and at J to 8 bases, leaving 7 bases not matched to a gene. CDR3 length equals 15 residues. The CDR3 protein is CASSASGGASGTQYF. CDR3 sequence (DNA): TGTGCCAGCAGTGCTAGCGGGGGGGCCTCTGGTACGCAGTATTTT.

CDR3 region: CASSPDGSGRYPSTDTQYF. The CDR3 nucleotides are TGTGCCAGCAGTCCCGACGGTAGCGGGAGGTACCCTAGCACAGATACGCAGTATTTT. V is TRBV6-2 or TRBV6-3 and J is TRBJ2-3; TRBD2 matches at 10 bases. V lost 5 bases to trimming and J lost 0 bases; unmatched junction nucleotides: 14. The CDR3 extends over 19 amino acids. Germline assignment: CDR1 MNHEY and CDR2 SVGEGT.

This rearrangement joins TRBV7-9 to TRBJ1-6; 10 bases match TRBD1. There are 16 residues in the CDR3. J was trimmed by 10 bases and V by 5 bases; bases with no gene match: 11. Germline CDR1 reads SEHNR; CDR2 reads FQNEAQ (reference sequence). The CDR3 nucleotides read TGTGCCAGCAGCGCAACGACAGGGGGCAAGTACTCACCCCTCCACTTT. Encoded protein: CASSATTGGKYSPLHF.

The chain joins TRBV6-5 to TRBJ1-2, with TRBD1 matching 8 bases. Germline CDR1 and CDR2: MNHEY and SVGAGI. CDR3 length: 14 residues. V trimming: 8 bases; J trimming: 6 bases; junction bases outside the gene matches: 11. CDR3 amino acids: CASGETGEIHGYTF. For the CDR3, the DNA is TGTGCCAGCGGGGAGACAGGGGAGATCCATGGCTACACCTTC.

The rearrangement links TRBV12-3 or TRBV12-4 to TRBJ1-2, with TRBD1 as a possible D gene (6 bases). This CDR3 region has 13 residues. Trimming took 5 bases from V and 7 from J, leaving 14 bases between them. DNA of the CDR3: TGTGCCAGCAGTACCGGGACACATACTGGCTACACCTTC. It is translated as CASSTGTHTGYTF.

This chain uses TRBV11-3 with TRBJ2-2, with 9 positions matching TRBD2. With 1 base clipped from V and 5 bases from J, the junction kept 8 bases outside the gene matches. The CDR3 contains 17 residues. The germline V gene encodes CDR1 SGHNT and CDR2 YENEEA. The CDR3 protein is CASSLGIAGVETGELFF. In DNA form, the CDR3 reads TGTGCCAGCAGCTTAGGAATAGCGGGAGTCGAAACCGGGGAGCTGTTTTTT.

This clone was detected only once. The V gene is TRBV5-1, the J gene TRBJ1-3; 7 bases are shared with TRBD1. Germline trimming cut 0 bases from V and 0 bases from J; bases unmatched to any gene: 0. The CDR3 runs 15 residues. Germline V gives CDR1 SGHRS, CDR2 YFSETQ. The chain's CDR3 is CASSLGDSSGNTIYF. CDR3 bases: TGCGCCAGCAGCTTGGGGGACAGCTCTGGAAACACCATATATTTT.